These T cell receptor beta chains were read from a single sample in a study of blood T cell repertoires in COVID-19. Sequenced by immunoSEQ multiplex PCR; TCRdb stores in-frame clones only, minus some. This table has roughly 180,000 clones, 75% to 80% appearing once. The specimen sequenced was peripheral blood. The receptors shown here come from a woman between 50 and 59 years old with active or convalescent COVID-19. Each CDR3 is given with its conserved first and last residue. The D gene is left open where the match is weak. Clone size is not always given. Where it is, it says once, few, many or a class for expanded clones.

TRBV4-3	TRBJ2-7	NA	TRBD1	14	CASSRHRGSYEQYF	TGCGCCAGCAGCCGCCACAGGGGCTCCTACGAGCAGTACTTC
TRBV7-3	TRBJ2-3	NA	TRBD2	15	CASSMDGGAIDTQYF	TGTGCCAGCAGCATGGACGGGGGGGCCATCGATACGCAGTATTTT
TRBV6-5	TRBJ2-7	NA	TRBD1	13	CASRPGQGYEQYF	TGTGCCAGCAGACCAGGACAGGGCTATGAGCAGTACTTC
TRBV7-9	TRBJ1-1	NA	NA	12	CASSLQGNQAFF	TGTGCCAGCAGCTTGCAGGGGAACCAAGCTTTCTTT
TRBV12-5	TRBJ2-3	few	TRBD2	21	CASGLVLSGTSGGLVTDTQYF	TGTGCTAGTGGTTTGGTACTCTCCGGGACTAGCGGGGGGTTGGTCACAGATACGCAGTATTTT
TRBV24-1	TRBJ2-1	NA	NA	15	CATSDTLGGPNEQFF	TGTGCCACCAGTGACACCCTCGGAGGGCCTAATGAGCAGTTCTTC
TRBV2	TRBJ2-1	NA	TRBD2	17	CASSDIPRGRLDNEQFF	TGTGCCAGCAGTGATATCCCCCGCGGGAGGTTGGACAATGAGCAGTTCTTC
TRBV7-2	TRBJ2-3	NA	NA	14	CASSFQGRTDTQYF	TGTGCCAGCAGCTTCCAGGGCCGCACAGATACGCAGTATTTT
TRBV7-2	TRBJ2-2	few	NA	13	CASSFTGTGELFF	TGTGCCAGCAGCTTCACAGGGACCGGGGAGCTGTTTTTT
TRBV7-9	TRBJ1-2	NA	NA	12	CASSLDYYGYTF	TGTGCCAGCAGCTTAGACTACTATGGCTACACCTTC
TRBV2	TRBJ1-5	NA	NA	17	CASSARLQGISNQPQHF	TGTGCCAGCAGTGCACGTTTGCAGGGAATTAGCAATCAGCCCCAGCATTTT
TRBV4-2	TRBJ1-1	medium-sized	NA	16	CASSQTIRQSNTEAFF	TGTGCCAGCAGCCAAACCATAAGACAGTCGAACACTGAAGCTTTCTTT
TRBV19	TRBJ2-1	NA	TRBD1	14	CASTQGQGYNEQFF	TGTGCCAGTACCCAGGGACAGGGGTACAATGAGCAGTTCTTC
TRBV7-2	TRBJ2-1	NA	NA	16	CASSLNGGQRHNEQFF	TGTGCCAGCAGCTTAAACGGGGGGCAGCGCCACAATGAGCAGTTCTTC
TRBV5-1	TRBJ2-1	NA	TRBD2	17	CASSPPEREGVGNEQFF	TGCGCCAGCAGCCCTCCCGAGCGGGAGGGCGTGGGCAATGAGCAGTTCTTC
TRBV3-1/TRBV3-2	TRBJ2-1	once	TRBD1	15	CASSQVGGRRNEQFF	TGTGCCAGCAGCCAAGTAGGGGGCCGAAGGAATGAGCAGTTCTTC
TRBV5-1	TRBJ2-1	NA	TRBD2	15	CASSLGSSGANEQFF	TGCGCCAGCAGCTTGGGGTCTAGCGGGGCGAATGAGCAGTTCTTC
TRBV12-3/TRBV12-4	TRBJ2-2	once	NA	10	CASSSVELFF	TGTGCCAGCAGTTCGGTGGAGCTGTTTTTT
TRBV7-6	TRBJ2-7	NA	NA	14	CASSLVEGADEQYF	TGTGCCAGCAGCTTGGTAGAGGGAGCCGACGAGCAGTACTTC
TRBV19	TRBJ1-3	NA	NA	15	CASSDSADSGNTIYF	TGTGCCAGTAGCGACAGCGCCGACTCTGGAAACACCATATATTTT
TRBV5-1	TRBJ1-1	NA	NA	15	CASGYRAGRVTEAFF	TGCGCCAGCGGATACCGTGCGGGGAGGGTCACTGAAGCTTTCTTT
TRBV28	TRBJ1-2	NA	TRBD1	16	CASKKGQQAVGYGYTF	TGTGCCAGTAAAAAGGGACAGCAAGCCGTTGGGTATGGCTACACCTTC
TRBV12-3/TRBV12-4	TRBJ1-1	NA	NA	12	CASSLTVNEAFF	TGTGCCAGCAGTCTAACGGTGAATGAAGCTTTCTTT
TRBV3-1/TRBV3-2	TRBJ2-1	NA	NA	13	CASSQIPGTEQFF	TGTGCCAGCAGCCAAATCCCAGGTACTGAGCAGTTCTTC
TRBV7-9	TRBJ2-3	NA	NA	13	CASSSSGGKTEYF	TGTGCCAGCAGCAGCTCCGGAGGAAAAACGGAGTATTTT
TRBV7-2	TRBJ2-7	NA	NA	14	CASSFGLGPYEQYF	TGTGCCAGCAGCTTTGGACTGGGCCCCTACGAGCAGTACTTC